These T cell receptor beta chains were read from a single sample in a study of CD8+ T cells in alopecia areata. Data came from immunoSEQ multiplex PCR; TCRdb stores just in-frame clones and leaves some out. The top ten clones hold around 0.92% of a sample with about 250,000 clones, 45% to 70% of them seen once. Sequencing used CD4+ T cells sorted from blood, obtained at week 52, from a patient treated with tofacitinib. These receptors were obtained from a human donor with alopecia areata. Each CDR3 is given with its conserved first and last residue. Fields, in order: V gene, D gene, J gene, clone size, CDR3 protein, CDR3 DNA. A D gene is named only where the DNA matches it firmly. Clone size is stated in some rows and not others, as once, few, many or a class when expanded.

>TRBV25-1|-|TRBJ1-3|-
CASSEHWGTGNTIYF
TGTGCCAGCAGTGAACATTGGGGAACTGGAAACACCATATATTTT
>TRBV7-9|TRBD1|TRBJ1-6|-
CASSLLQGAYSPLHF
TGTGCCAGCAGCCTATTACAGGGGGCATATTCACCCCTCCACTTT
>TRBV30|TRBD2|TRBJ2-1|-
CAWTGLAGGLEQFF
TGTGCCTGGACGGGACTAGCGGGGGGGCTTGAGCAGTTCTTC
>TRBV11-1|-|TRBJ2-1|-
CASSPGRQNEQFF
TGTGCCAGCAGCCCTGGACGGCAAAATGAGCAGTTCTTC
>TRBV10-3|TRBD1|TRBJ1-4|-
CAISPGTANEKLFF
TGTGCCATCAGTCCGGGGACAGCTAATGAAAAACTGTTTTTT
>TRBV9|-|TRBJ2-1|few
CASSVARADNEQFF
TGTGCCAGCAGCGTAGCCCGGGCGGACAATGAGCAGTTCTTC
>TRBV5-1|-|TRBJ2-2|-
CASSRGAGGELFF
TGCGCCAGCAGCCGGGGGGCTGGCGGGGAGCTGTTTTTT
>TRBV5-6|-|TRBJ1-5|few
CASSPKTRPNQPQHF
TGTGCCAGCAGCCCTAAGACTCGTCCCAATCAGCCCCAGCATTTT
>TRBV7-9|-|TRBJ2-3|-
CASRGDGNTDTQYF
TGTGCCAGCAGGGGGGACGGCAACACAGATACGCAGTATTTT
>TRBV27|-|TRBJ2-3|-
CASSPRQASSDTQYF
TGTGCCAGCAGTCCCCGACAGGCCTCTTCAGATACGCAGTATTTT
>TRBV30|-|TRBJ2-2|once
CAWSPSVRRNTGELFF
TGTGCCTGGAGCCCATCTGTTCGGAGGAACACCGGGGAGCTGTTTTTT
>TRBV19|-|TRBJ2-1|-
CASRGGGAYNEQFF
TGTGCCAGTAGGGGAGGCGGGGCCTACAATGAGCAGTTCTTC
>TRBV7-9|TRBD1|TRBJ2-7|few
CASSANRGPYEQYF
TGTGCCAGCAGCGCAAACAGGGGACCCTACGAGCAGTACTTC
>TRBV9|TRBD2|TRBJ2-3|-
CASSSPGTSPTDTQYF
TGTGCCAGCAGCTCTCCCGGGACTAGCCCCACAGATACGCAGTATTTT
>TRBV27|TRBD2|TRBJ2-1|-
CASSLAGGARNEQFF
TGTGCCAGCAGTTTAGCGGGGGGGGCAAGGAATGAGCAGTTCTTC
>TRBV7-9|-|TRBJ1-2|once
CASSLDTGNYGYTF
TGTGCCAGCAGCTTAGACACAGGGAACTATGGCTACACCTTC
>TRBV9|-|TRBJ2-3|-
CASTYTDTQYF
TGTGCCAGTACGTACACAGATACGCAGTATTTT
>TRBV30|-|TRBJ1-4|-
CAWKAGSNEKLFF
TGTGCCTGGAAGGCAGGCTCTAATGAAAAACTGTTTTTT
>TRBV25-1|TRBD2|TRBJ2-1|once
CASSDPGLAGHEQFF
TGTGCCAGCAGTGACCCCGGACTAGCGGGACATGAGCAGTTCTTC
>TRBV30|-|TRBJ2-5|-
CAWSGGGRETQYF
TGTGCCTGGAGTGGAGGCGGCAGGGAGACCCAGTACTTC
>TRBV7-9|-|TRBJ1-6|few
CASSFSGTSPLHF
TGTGCCAGCAGCTTTTCAGGGACCTCACCCCTCCACTTT
>TRBV7-2|-|TRBJ1-2|once
CASSLAARRYGYTF
TGTGCCAGCAGCTTAGCTGCCAGGCGCTATGGCTACACCTTC
>TRBV2|-|TRBJ2-7|-
CASTGSTYEQYF
TGTGCCAGCACCGGATCTACCTACGAGCAGTACTTC
>TRBV14|-|TRBJ2-2|-
CASSLTDTGELFF
TGTGCCAGCAGCCTCACAGACACCGGGGAGCTGTTTTTT
>TRBV6-5|-|TRBJ1-6|-
CASNRVSNSPLHF
TGTGCCAGCAACCGGGTCTCAAATTCACCCCTCCACTTT
>TRBV6-5|-|TRBJ1-2|-
CASTNGGGYGYTF
TGTGCCAGCACCAACGGGGGTGGTTATGGCTACACCTTC
>TRBV7-9|-|TRBJ1-6|-
CASSALPWNSPLHF
TGTGCCAGCAGCGCCTTACCCTGGAATTCACCCCTCCACTTT
>TRBV10-3|-|TRBJ1-3|-
CAILGEAGNTIYF
TGTGCCATCTTAGGGGAGGCTGGAAACACCATATATTTT
>TRBV27|-|TRBJ1-6|-
CASSFSAQSPLHF
TGTGCCAGCAGTTTCTCAGCTCAGTCACCCCTCCACTTT
>TRBV30|TRBD1|TRBJ1-1|once
CAWNFGRGLSTTEAFF
TGTGCCTGGAATTTCGGCAGGGGGCTCTCGACCACTGAAGCTTTCTTT
>TRBV2|-|TRBJ1-1|-
CASSITGTNTEAFF
TGTGCCAGCTCAATCACCGGGACGAACACTGAAGCTTTCTTT
>TRBV7-6|-|TRBJ1-6|-
CASSYGSSAGSPLHF
TGTGCCAGCAGCTACGGGTCGAGCGCCGGGTCACCCCTCCACTTT
>TRBV5-1|TRBD1|TRBJ1-3|-
CASSSGTDGNTIYF
TGCGCCAGCAGCTCGGGGACAGATGGAAACACCATATATTTT
>TRBV9|-|TRBJ1-6|-
CASSATVYNSPLHF
TGTGCCAGCAGCGCGACAGTCTATAATTCACCCCTCCACTTT
>TRBV4-1|-|TRBJ2-5|few
CASSRWAEETQYF
TGCGCCAGCAGTCGTTGGGCCGAAGAGACCCAGTACTTC
>TRBV5-1|TRBD2|TRBJ2-2|-
CASSDAGTRIGELFF
TGCGCCAGCAGCGACGCCGGGACTAGAATCGGGGAGCTGTTTTTT
>TRBV30|-|TRBJ2-1|-
CAWTDNNEQFF
TGTGCCTGGACGGACAACAATGAGCAGTTCTTC
>TRBV7-9|-|TRBJ2-7|once
CASSPWDKSSYEQYF
TGTGCCAGCAGCCCATGGGACAAGAGCTCCTACGAGCAGTACTTC
>TRBV6-5|-|TRBJ2-5|-
CASIGDQYQETQYF
TGTGCCAGCATTGGGGACCAGTACCAAGAGACCCAGTACTTC
>TRBV30|-|TRBJ1-5|-
CAWSVGVSNQPQHF
TGTGCCTGGAGTGTAGGGGTTAGCAATCAGCCCCAGCATTTT
>TRBV5-4|TRBD2|TRBJ2-3|many
CASSLKAGGWSTQYF
TGTGCCAGCAGCTTGAAAGCGGGGGGATGGAGTACGCAGTATTTT
>TRBV5-1|-|TRBJ2-2|few
CASSLERVPGELFF
TGCGCCAGCAGCTTGGAGAGGGTACCGGGGGAGCTGTTTTTT
>TRBV18|-|TRBJ2-5|-
CASSPGHGGGETQYF
TGTGCCAGCTCACCAGGCCACGGGGGAGGAGAGACCCAGTACTTC
>TRBV27|-|TRBJ1-2|once
CAASRGDTYGYTF
TGTGCCGCCTCCCGGGGGGATACCTATGGCTACACCTTC
>TRBV29-1|TRBD1|TRBJ2-2|-
CSVEGRGQAPGELFF
TGCAGCGTTGAAGGCCGGGGACAGGCGCCCGGGGAGCTGTTTTTT
>TRBV19|-|TRBJ2-1|few
CASSIRRSSYNEQFF
TGTGCCAGTAGTATCCGTAGGAGCTCCTACAATGAGCAGTTCTTC
>TRBV4-1|TRBD1|TRBJ2-5|few
CASSWPGQGETQYF
TGCGCCAGCAGCTGGCCGGGACAGGGAGAGACCCAGTACTTC
>TRBV7-9|TRBD1|TRBJ2-7|-
CASSYGQGAIAYEQYF
TGTGCCAGCAGCTACGGACAGGGGGCCATTGCCTACGAGCAGTACTTC
>TRBV27|TRBD1|TRBJ1-2|-
CASSSGTGDGGYTF
TGTGCCAGCAGTTCCGGGACAGGGGATGGTGGCTACACCTTC
>TRBV30|-|TRBJ2-5|-
CAWSVRDNQETQYF
TGTGCCTGGAGTGTTAGGGACAACCAAGAGACCCAGTACTTC
>TRBV18|-|TRBJ2-5|-
CASSPDRQETQYF
TGTGCCAGCTCACCCGACAGGCAAGAGACCCAGTACTTC
>TRBV7-3|-|TRBJ1-1|-
CASSLLGWDTEAFF
TGTGCCAGCAGTTTACTAGGGTGGGACACTGAAGCTTTCTTT
>TRBV27|TRBD1|TRBJ1-2|few
CASSRQGANYGYTF
TGTGCCAGCAGTCGACAGGGAGCTAACTATGGCTACACCTTC
>TRBV9|TRBD1|TRBJ1-2|-
CASSVEGQINYGYTF
TGTGCCAGCAGCGTAGAGGGACAGATTAACTATGGCTACACCTTC
>TRBV5-1|TRBD1|TRBJ1-1|-
CASSGTGERYTEAFF
TGCGCCAGCAGCGGGACAGGGGAAAGGTACACTGAAGCTTTCTTT